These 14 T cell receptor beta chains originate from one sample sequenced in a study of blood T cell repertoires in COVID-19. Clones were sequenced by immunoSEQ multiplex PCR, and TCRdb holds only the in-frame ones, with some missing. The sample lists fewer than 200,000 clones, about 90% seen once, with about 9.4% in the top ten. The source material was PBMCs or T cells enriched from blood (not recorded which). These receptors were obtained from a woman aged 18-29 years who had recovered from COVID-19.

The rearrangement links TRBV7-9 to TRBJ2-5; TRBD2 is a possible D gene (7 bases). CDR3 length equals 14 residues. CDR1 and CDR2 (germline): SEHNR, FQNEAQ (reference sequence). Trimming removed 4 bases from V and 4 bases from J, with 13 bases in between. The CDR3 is CASSWGGLGETQYF. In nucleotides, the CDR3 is TGTGCCAGCAGCTGGGGGGGGCTAGGAGAGACCCAGTACTTC.

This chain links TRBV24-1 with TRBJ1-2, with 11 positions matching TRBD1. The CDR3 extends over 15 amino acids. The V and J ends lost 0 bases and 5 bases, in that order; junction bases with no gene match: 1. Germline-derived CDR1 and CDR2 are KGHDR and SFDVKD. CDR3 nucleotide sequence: TGTGCCACCAGTGATTTGAGGGACAGGGGGTATGGCTACACCTTC. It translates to CATSDLRDRGYGYTF.

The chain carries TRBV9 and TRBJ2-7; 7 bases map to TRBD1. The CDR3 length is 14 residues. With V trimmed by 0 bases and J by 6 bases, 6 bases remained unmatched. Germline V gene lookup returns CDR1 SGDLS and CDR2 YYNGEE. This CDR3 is CASSVDMTGSEQYF. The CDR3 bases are TGTGCCAGCAGCGTAGATATGACAGGGTCCGAGCAGTACTTC.

CDR3 nucleotides: TGTGCCAGTAGCGAACAGAGCTCCTACGAGCAGTACTTC. Protein sequence: CASSEQSSYEQYF. The V gene is TRBV19, the J gene TRBJ2-7, with unresolved D. This CDR3 region has 13 residues. From germline, CDR1 is LNHDA and CDR2 SQIVND (reference sequence). V lost 6 bases and J 0 bases, leaving 9 bases between the germline ends.

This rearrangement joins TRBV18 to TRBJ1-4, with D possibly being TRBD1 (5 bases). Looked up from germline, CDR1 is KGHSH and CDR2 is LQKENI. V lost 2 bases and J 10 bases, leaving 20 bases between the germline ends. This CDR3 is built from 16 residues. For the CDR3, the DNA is TGTGCCAGCTCACCAGGACTAGTTGGGACTCAGGCAAAACTGTTTTTT. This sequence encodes CASSPGLVGTQAKLFF.

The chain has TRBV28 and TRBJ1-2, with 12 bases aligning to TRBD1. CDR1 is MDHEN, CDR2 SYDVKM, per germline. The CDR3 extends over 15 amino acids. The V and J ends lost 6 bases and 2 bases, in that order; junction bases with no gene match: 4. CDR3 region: CASRPGTGGNYGYTF. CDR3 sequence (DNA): TGTGCCAGCAGGCCGGGGACAGGGGGCAACTATGGCTACACCTTC.

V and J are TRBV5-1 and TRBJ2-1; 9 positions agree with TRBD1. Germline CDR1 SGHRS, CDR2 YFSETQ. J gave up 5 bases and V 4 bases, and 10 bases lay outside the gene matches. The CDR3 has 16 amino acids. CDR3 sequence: CASSLNRGRFDNEQFF. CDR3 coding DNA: TGCGCCAGCAGCCTTAACAGGGGGCGGTTTGACAATGAGCAGTTCTTC.

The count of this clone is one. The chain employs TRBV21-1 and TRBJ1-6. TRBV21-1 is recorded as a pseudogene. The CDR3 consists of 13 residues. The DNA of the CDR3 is TGTGCCAGCAGCACCCGGACCGCGCGGGTCCTCCACTTT. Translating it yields CASSTRTARVLHF.

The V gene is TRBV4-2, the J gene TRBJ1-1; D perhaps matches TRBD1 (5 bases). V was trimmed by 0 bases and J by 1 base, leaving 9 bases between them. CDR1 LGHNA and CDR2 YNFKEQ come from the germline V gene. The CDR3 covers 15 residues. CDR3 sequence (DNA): TGTGCCAGCAGCCAAGATCCAGGGTGGAACACTGAAGCTTTCTTT. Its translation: CASSQDPGWNTEAFF.

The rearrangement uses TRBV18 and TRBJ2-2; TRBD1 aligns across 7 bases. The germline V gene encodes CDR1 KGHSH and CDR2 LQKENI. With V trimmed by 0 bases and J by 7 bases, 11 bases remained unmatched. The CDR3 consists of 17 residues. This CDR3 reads CASSPPRTGDVGGELFF. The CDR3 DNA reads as TGTGCCAGCTCACCACCGAGGACAGGCGACGTGGGCGGGGAGCTGTTTTTT.

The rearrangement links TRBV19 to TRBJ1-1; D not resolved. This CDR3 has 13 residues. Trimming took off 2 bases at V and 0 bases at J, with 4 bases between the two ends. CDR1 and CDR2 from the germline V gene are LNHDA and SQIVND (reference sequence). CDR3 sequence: CASSITVNTEAFF. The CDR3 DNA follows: TGTGCCAGTAGTATAACAGTGAACACTGAAGCTTTCTTT.

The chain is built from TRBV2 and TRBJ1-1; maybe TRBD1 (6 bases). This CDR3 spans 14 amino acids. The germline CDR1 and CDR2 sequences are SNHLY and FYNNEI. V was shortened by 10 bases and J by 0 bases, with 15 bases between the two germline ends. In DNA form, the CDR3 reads TGTGCCATCACCAAGGACAGATTGAACACTGAAGCTTTCTTT. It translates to CAITKDRLNTEAFF.

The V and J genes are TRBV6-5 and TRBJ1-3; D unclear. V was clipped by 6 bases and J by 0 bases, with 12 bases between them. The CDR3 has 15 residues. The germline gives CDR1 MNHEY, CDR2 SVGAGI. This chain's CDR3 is CASSLSGLSGNTIYF. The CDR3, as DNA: TGTGCCAGCAGCCTCAGTGGTCTCTCTGGAAACACCATATATTTT.

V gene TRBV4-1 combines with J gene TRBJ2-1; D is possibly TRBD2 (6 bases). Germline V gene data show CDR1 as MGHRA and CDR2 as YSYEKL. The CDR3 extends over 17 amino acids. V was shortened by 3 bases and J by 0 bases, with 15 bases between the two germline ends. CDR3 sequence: CASSQRGAGSSYNEQFF. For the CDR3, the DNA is TGCGCCAGCAGCCAGAGGGGAGCGGGCAGCTCCTACAATGAGCAGTTCTTC.